Detailed here is one T cell receptor (beta chain). The primer mix had 60 Vbeta and 13 Jbeta primers. Repertoires were generated with immunoSEQ multiplex PCR, while TCRdb's copy carries only in-frame clones and drops some. This table has about 180,000 clones, 65% to 85% appearing once. Germline V gene data show CDR1 as SGHTA and CDR2 as FQGNSA. The J segment lost 3 bases and the V segment lost 4 bases, leaving 4 bases of the junction unmatched. This CDR3 has 16 amino acids. The data are from a study of cytomegalovirus exposure and HLA in healthy donors. Sequencing was done on a sample of PBMCs. This chain uses TRBV7-2 with TRBJ1-3, with 12 bases fitting TRBD1. The source of this sequence is a man aged 60 to 69 in good health and CMV-seronegative. CDR3 nucleotides: TGTGCCAGCAGCTCAGGGACAGGGGGCGGTGGAAACACCATATATTTT. The encoded protein is CASSSGTGGGGNTIYF.